Sequencing of this T cell receptor beta chain was carried out in a study of CD8 T cells in Susac syndrome. This CDR3 comprises 15 residues. V gave up 0 bases and J gave up 4 bases, with 13 bases separating them. Germline loops: CDR1 DFQATT, CDR2 SNEGSKA (reference sequence). The count of this clonotype is one. RNA totalling about 0.5 to 1 ug underwent reverse transcription with random hexamers. TCRdb used MiXCR to reprocess the immunoSEQ multiplex PCR reads, holding one entry per CDR3 protein. The sample lists about 80,000 distinct CDR3 sequences, 85% to 95% occurring once. The clonotype comes from a human donor with Susac syndrome. Material: CD4+ T cells from PBMCs. This rearrangement joins TRBV20-1 to TRBJ2-1; TRBD2 might be the D (5 bases). Here the CDR3 reads CSARDPRTGYNEQFF. The CDR3 DNA is TGCAGTGCTAGAGATCCTCGGACGGGGTACAATGAGCAGTTCTTC.